The 7 T cell receptor beta chains below come from one sample, sequenced in a study of T cell repertoires in cytomegalovirus infection. TCRdb re-called the reads through MiXCR, storing one row per CDR3 protein. Here the sample spans roughly 720,000 distinct CDR3 sequences, approximately 34% being singletons. The sequencing sample was made of PBMCs. These receptors originate from a human donor in good health (CMV status not recorded). Some clones in this sample may be carry-over from other donors' samples.

The chain joins TRBV27 to TRBJ2-4; D may be TRBD1 (7 bases). The length of the CDR3 is 14 residues. V was cut by 5 bases and J by 6 bases, with 14 bases left in between. In germline, CDR1 is MNHEY, CDR2 SMNVEV (reference sequence). The CDR3 nucleotides are TGTGCCAGCAGTCCGCGACAGGGAGGAAACATTCAGTACTTC. It encodes CASSPRQGGNIQYF.

This chain joins TRBV28 and TRBJ2-1; D perhaps matches TRBD2 (6 bases). The CDR3 runs to 15 residues. V was shortened by 5 bases and J by 1 base, with 12 bases between the two germline ends. Germline CDR1 MDHEN, CDR2 SYDVKM. CDR3 nucleotides: TGTGCCAGCAGTGGGGGGAGTATTTCCTACAATGAGCAGTTCTTC. Translation gives CASSGGSISYNEQFF.

This rearrangement joins TRBV10-3 to TRBJ2-3; TRBD2 matches at 11 bases. Germline loops: CDR1 ENHRY, CDR2 SYGVKD. The CDR3 is made up of 18 amino acids. The V gene end was trimmed by 0 bases and the J gene end by 5 bases; junction bases not matched to a gene: 10. CDR3 sequence (DNA): TGTGCCATCAGTGAGTCAGGCCTAGCGGGAGGAGAGGGAGATACGCAGTATTTT. Translating it yields CAISESGLAGGEGDTQYF.

This clonotype was recorded at least ten times. The chain joins TRBV7-2 to TRBJ2-3, with unresolved D. Germline CDR1 reads SGHTA; CDR2 reads FQGNSA. V lost 0 bases and J 0 bases, leaving 4 bases between the germline ends. The CDR3 loop spans 14 amino acids. Here the CDR3 reads CASSLAASTDTQYF. In nucleotides, the CDR3 is TGTGCCAGCAGCTTAGCAGCGAGCACAGATACGCAGTATTTT.

The rearrangement links TRBV7-2 to TRBJ2-2; maybe TRBD1 (6 bases). Germline V CDR1 and CDR2: SGHTA, FQGNSA. The V and J ends lost 5 bases and 6 bases respectively, with 13 bases between them. The CDR3 totals 14 residues. CDR3 in DNA: TGTGCCAGCAGCGCAGTGAACAGGGCCGGGGAGCTGTTTTTT. Its translation: CASSAVNRAGELFF.

J is TRBJ1-1 and V is TRBV7-8; D is ambiguous. Trimming stripped 0 bases from V and 8 bases from J, with 22 bases between. Germline V gene sequence: CDR1 SGHVS, CDR2 FQNEAQ. This CDR3 contains 17 residues. In DNA, the CDR3 is TGTGCCAGCAGCTTAGCCCCCATGGGTCCTCTAGGAACGGAAGCTTTCTTT. This encodes CASSLAPMGPLGTEAFF.

This clonotype was counted a few times. The rearrangement links TRBV5-1 to TRBJ1-5; D remains unclear. Germline loops: CDR1 SGHRS, CDR2 YFSETQ. The CDR3 runs 16 residues. V dropped 0 bases and J dropped 0 bases, with 10 bases sitting between them. The chain's CDR3 is CASSLGRADSNQPQHF. The CDR3, as DNA: TGCGCCAGCAGCTTGGGTCGGGCTGATAGCAATCAGCCCCAGCATTTT.